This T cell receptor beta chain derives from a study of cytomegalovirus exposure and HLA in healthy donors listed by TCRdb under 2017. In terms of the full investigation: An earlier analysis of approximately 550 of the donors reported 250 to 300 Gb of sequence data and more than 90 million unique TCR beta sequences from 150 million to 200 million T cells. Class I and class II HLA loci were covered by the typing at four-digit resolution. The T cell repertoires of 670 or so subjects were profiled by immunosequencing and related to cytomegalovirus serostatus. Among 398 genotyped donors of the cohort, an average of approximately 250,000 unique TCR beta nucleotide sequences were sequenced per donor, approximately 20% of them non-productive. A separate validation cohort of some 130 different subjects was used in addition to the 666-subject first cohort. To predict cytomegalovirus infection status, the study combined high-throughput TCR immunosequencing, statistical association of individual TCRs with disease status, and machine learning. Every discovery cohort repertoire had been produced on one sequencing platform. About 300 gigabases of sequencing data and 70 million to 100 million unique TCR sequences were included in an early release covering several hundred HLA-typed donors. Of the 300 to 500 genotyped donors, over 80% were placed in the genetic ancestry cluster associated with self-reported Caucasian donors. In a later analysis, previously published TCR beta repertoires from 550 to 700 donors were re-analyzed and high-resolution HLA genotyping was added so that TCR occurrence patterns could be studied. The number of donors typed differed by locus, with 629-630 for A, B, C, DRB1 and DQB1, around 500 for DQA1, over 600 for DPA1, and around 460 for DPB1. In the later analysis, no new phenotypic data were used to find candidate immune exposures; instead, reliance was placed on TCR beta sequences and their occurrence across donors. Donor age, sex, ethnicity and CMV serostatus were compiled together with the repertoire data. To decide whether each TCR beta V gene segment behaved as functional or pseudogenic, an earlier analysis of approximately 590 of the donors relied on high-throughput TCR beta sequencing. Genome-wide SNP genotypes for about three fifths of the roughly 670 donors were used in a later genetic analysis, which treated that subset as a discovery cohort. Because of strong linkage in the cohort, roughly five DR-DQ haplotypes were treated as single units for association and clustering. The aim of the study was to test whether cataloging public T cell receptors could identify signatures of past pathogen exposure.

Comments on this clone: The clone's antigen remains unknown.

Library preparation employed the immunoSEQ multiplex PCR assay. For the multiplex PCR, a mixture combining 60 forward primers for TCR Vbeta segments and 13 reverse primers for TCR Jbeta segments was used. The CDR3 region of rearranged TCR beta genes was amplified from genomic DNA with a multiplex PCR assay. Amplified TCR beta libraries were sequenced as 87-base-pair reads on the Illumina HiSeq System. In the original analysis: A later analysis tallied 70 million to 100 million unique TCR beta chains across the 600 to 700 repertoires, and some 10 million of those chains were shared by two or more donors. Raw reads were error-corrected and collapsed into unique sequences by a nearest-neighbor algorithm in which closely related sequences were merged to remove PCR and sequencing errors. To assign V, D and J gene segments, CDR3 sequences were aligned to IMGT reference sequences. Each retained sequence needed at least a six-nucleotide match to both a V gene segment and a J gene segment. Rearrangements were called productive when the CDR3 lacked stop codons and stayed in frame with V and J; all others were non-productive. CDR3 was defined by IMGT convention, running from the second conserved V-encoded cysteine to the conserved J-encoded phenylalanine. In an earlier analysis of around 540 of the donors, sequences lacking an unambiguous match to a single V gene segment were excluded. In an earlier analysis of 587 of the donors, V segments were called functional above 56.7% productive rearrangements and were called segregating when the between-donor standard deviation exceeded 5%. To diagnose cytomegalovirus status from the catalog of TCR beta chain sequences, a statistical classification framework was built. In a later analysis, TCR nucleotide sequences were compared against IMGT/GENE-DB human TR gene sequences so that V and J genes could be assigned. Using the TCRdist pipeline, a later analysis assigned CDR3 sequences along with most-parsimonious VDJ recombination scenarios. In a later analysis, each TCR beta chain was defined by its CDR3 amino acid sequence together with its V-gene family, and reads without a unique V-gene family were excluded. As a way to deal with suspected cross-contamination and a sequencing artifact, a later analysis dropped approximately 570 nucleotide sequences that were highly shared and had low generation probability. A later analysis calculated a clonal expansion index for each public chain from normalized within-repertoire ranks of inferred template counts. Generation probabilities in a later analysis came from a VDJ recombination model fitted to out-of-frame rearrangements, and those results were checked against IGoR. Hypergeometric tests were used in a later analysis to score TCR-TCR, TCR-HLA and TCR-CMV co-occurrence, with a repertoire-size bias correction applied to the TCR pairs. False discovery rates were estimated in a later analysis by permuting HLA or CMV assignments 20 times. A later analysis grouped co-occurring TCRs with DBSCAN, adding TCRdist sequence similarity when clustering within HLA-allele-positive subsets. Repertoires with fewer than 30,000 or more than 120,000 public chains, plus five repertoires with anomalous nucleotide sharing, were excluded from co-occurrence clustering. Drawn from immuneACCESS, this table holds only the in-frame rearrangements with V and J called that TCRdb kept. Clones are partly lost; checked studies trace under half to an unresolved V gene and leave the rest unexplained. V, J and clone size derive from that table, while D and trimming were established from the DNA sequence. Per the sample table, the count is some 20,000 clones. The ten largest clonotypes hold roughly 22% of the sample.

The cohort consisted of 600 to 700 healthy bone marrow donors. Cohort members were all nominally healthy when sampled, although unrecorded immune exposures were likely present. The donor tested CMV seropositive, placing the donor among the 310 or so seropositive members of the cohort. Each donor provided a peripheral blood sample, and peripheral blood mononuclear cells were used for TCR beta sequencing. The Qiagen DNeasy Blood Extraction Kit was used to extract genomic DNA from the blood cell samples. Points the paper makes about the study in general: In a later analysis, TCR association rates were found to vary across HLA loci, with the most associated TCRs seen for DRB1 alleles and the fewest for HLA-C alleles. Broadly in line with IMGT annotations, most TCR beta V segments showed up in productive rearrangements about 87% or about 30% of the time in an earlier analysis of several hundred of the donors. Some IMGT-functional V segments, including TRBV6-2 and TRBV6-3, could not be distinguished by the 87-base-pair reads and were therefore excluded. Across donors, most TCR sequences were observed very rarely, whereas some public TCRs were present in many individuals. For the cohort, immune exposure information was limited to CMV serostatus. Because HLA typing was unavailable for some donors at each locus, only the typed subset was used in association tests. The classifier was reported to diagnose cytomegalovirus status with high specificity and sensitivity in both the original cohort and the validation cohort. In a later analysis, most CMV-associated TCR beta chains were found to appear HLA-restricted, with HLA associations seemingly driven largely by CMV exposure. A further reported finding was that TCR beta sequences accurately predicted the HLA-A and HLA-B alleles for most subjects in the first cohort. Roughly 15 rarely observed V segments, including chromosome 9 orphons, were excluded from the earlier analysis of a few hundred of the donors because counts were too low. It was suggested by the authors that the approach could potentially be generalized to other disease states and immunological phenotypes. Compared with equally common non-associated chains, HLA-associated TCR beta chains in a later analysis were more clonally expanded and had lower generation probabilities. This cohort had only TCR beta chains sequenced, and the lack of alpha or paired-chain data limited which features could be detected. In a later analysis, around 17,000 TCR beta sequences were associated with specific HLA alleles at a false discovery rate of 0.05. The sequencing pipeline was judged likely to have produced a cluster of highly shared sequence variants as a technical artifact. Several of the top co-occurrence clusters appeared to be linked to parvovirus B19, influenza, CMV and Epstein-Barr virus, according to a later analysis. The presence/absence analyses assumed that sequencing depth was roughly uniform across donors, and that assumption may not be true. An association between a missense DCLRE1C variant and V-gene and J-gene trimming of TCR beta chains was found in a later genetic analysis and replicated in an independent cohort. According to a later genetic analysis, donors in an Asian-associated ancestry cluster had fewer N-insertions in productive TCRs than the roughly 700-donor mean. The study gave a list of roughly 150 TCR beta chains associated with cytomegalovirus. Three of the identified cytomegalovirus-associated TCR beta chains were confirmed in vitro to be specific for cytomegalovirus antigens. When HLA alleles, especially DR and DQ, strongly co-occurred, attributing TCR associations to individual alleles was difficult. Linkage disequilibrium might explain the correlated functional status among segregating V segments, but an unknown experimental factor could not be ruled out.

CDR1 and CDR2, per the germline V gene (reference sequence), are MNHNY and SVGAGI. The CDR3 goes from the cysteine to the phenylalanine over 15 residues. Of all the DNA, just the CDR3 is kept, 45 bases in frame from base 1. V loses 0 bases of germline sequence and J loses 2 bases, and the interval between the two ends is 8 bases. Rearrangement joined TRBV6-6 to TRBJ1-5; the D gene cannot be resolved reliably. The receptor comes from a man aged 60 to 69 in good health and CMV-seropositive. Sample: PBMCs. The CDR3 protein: CASSYSGVGNQPQHF. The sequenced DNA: TGTGCCAGCAGTTACTCCGGGGTTGGCAATCAGCCCCAGCATTTT.